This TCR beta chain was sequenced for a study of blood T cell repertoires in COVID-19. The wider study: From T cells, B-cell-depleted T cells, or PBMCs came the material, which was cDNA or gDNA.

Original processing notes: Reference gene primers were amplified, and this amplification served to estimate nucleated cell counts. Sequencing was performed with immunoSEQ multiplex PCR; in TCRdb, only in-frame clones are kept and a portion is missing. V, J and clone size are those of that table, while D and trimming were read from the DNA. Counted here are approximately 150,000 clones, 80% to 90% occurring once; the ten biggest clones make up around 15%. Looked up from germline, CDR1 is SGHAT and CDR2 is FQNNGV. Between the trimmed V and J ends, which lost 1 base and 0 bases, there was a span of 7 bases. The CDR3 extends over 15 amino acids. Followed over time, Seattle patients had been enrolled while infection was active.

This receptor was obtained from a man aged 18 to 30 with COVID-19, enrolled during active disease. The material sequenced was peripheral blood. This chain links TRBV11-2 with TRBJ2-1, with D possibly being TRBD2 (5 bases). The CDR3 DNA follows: TGTGCCAGCAGCTTAGGAGGGAGCTCCTACAATGAGCAGTTCTTC. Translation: CASSLGGSSYNEQFF.